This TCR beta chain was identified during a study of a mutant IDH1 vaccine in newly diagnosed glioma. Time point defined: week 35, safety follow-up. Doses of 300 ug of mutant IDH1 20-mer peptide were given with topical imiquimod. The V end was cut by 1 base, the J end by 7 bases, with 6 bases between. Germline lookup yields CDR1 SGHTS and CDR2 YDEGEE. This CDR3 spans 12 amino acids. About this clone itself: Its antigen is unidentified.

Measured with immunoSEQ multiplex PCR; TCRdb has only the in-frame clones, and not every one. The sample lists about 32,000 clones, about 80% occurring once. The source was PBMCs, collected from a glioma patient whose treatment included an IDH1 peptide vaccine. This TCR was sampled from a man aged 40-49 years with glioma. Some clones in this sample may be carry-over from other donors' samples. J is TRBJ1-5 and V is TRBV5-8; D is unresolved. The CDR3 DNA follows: TGTGCCAGCAGCTTGATAGGCCAGCCCCAGCATTTT. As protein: CASSLIGQPQHF.